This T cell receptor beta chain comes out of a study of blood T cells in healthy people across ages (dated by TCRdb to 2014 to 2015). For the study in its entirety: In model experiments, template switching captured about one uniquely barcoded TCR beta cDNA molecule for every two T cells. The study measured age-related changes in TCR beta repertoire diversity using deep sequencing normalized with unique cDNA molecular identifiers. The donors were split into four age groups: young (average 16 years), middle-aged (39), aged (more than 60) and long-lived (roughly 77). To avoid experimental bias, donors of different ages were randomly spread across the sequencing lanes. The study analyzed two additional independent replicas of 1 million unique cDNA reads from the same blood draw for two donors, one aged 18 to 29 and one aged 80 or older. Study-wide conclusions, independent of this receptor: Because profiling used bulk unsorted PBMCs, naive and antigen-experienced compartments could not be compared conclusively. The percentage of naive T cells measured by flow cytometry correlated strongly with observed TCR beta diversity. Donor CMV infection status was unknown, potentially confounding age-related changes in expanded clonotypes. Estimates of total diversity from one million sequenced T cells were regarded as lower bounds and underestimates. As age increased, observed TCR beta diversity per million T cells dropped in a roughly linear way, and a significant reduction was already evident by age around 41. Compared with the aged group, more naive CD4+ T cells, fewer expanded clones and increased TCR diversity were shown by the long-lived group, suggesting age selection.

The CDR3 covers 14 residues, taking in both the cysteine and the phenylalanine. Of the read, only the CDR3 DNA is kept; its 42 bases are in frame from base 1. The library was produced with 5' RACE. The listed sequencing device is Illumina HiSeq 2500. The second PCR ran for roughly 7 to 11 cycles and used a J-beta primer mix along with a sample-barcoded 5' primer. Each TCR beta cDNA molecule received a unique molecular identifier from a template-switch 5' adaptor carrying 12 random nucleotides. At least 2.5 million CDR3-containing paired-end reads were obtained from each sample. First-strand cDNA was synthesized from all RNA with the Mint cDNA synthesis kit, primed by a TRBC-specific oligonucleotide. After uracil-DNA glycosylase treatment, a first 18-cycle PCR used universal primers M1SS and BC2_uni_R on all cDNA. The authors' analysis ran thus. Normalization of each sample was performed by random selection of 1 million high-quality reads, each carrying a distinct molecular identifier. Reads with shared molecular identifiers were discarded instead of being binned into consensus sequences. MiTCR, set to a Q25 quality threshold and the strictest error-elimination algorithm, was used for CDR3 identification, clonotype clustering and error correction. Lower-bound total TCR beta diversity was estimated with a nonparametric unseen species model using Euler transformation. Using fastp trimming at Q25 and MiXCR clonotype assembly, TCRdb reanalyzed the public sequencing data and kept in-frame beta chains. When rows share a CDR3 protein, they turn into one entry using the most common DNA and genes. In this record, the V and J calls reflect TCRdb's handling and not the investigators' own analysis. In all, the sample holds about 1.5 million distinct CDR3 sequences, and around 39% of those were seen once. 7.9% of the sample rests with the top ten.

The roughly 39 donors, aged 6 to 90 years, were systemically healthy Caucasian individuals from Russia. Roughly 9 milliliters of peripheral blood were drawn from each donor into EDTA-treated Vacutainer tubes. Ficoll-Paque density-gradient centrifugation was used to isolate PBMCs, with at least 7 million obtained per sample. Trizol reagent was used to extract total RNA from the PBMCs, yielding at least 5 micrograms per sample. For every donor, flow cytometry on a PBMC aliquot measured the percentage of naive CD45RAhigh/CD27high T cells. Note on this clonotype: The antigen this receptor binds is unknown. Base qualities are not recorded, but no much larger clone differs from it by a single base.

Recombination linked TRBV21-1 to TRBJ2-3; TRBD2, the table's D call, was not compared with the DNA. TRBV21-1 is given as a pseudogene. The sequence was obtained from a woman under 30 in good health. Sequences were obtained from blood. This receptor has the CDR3 CASPPRLPTDTQYF. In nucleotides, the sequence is TGTGCCAGCCCCCCCCGACTACCCACAGATACGCAGTATTTT.